This T cell receptor (beta chain) was found in a study of CD8 T cells in Susac syndrome. CD8+ and CD4+ T cells from blood underwent TCR beta sequencing, which was carried out in a high-throughput format. While CD8+ and CD4+ T cells were isolated negatively, TEMRA cells were enriched by FACS. CDR3 size: 13 residues. Per germline, CDR1 SQVTM and CDR2 ANQGSEA. Trimming shortened V by 3 bases and J by 6 bases, and 12 bases separated the two germline ends. Random hexamers were used to reverse transcribe about 0.5 to 1 ug of RNA. Amplification of TCR beta CDR3 was carried out by immunoSEQ multiplex PCR, which covered 54 Vbeta and 13 Jbeta segments. TCRdb processed the immunoSEQ multiplex PCR reads anew with MiXCR; each CDR3 protein has one entry. This sample has about 71,000 distinct CDR3 sequences, with roughly 95% found just once.

The TCR sequence derives from a human donor with multiple sclerosis. Sample: CD4+ T cells from PBMCs. The J gene is TRBJ1-3, the V gene TRBV29-1; TRBD1 might be the D (5 bases). The CDR3 region has the DNA TGCAGCGTTGAGTTCAGGGCTGAAAACACCATATATTTT. It specifies CSVEFRAENTIYF.